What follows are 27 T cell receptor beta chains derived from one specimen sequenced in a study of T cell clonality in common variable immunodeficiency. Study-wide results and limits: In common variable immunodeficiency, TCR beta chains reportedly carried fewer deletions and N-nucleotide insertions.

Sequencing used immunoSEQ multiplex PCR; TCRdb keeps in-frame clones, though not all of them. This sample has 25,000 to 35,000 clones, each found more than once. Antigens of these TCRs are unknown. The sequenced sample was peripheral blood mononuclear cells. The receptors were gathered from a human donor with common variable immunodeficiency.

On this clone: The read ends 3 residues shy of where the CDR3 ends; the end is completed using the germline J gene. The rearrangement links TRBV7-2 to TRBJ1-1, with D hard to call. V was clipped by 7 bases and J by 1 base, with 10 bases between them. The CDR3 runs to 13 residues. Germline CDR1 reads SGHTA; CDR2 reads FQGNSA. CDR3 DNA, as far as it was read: TGTGCCAGCAAAACACTACGGAACACTGAA. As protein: CASKTLRNTE. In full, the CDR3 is CASKTLRNTEAFF.

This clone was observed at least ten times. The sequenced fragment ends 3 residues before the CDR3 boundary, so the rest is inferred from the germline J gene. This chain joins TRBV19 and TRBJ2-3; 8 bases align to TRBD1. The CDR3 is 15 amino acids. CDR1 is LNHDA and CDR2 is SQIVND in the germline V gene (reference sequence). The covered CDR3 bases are TGTGCCAGTAGTATGCAGGGGACAGGAAGGTGGGCG. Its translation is CASSMQGTGRWA. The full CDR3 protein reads CASSMQGTGRWAQYF.

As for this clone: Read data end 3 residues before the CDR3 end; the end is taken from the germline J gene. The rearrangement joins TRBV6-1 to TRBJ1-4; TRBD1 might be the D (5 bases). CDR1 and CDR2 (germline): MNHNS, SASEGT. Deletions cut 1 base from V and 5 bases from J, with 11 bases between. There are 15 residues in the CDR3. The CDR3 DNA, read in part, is TGTGCCAGCAGTGAAGAGAGGCGGACAAATGAAAAA. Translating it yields CASSEERRTNEK. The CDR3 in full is CASSEERRTNEKLFF.

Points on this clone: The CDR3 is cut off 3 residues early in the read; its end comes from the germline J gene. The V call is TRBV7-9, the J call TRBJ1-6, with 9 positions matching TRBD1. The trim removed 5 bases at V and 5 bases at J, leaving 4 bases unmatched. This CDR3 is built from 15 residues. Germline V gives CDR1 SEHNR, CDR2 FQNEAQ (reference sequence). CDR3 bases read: TGTGCCAGCAGCACAGGGGACAGGGATAATTCACCC. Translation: CASSTGDRDNSP. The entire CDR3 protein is CASSTGDRDNSPLHF.

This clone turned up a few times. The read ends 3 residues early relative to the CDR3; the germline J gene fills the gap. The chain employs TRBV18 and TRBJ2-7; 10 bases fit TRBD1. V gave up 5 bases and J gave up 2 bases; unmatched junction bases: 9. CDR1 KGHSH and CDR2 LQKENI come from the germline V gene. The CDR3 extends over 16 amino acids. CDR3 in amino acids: CASSSPGDRGPYEQYF. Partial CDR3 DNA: TGTGCCAGCTCATCCCCCGGGGACAGGGGACCCTACGAG. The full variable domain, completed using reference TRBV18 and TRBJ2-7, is NAGVMQNPRHLVRRRGQEARLRCSPMKGHSHVYWYRQLPEEGLKFMVYLQKENIIDESGMPKERFSAEFPKEGPSILRIQQVVRGDSAAYFCASSSPGDRGPYEQYFGPGTRLTVT.

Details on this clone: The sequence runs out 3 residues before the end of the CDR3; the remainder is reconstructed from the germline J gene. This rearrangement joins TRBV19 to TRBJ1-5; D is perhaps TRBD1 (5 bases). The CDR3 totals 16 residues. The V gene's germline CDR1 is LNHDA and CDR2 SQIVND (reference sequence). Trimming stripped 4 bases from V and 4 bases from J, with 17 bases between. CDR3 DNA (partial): TGTGCCAGTAGTAGGTGGGGCGGACGGATAAATCAGCCC. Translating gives CASSRWGGRINQP. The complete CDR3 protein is CASSRWGGRINQPQHF.

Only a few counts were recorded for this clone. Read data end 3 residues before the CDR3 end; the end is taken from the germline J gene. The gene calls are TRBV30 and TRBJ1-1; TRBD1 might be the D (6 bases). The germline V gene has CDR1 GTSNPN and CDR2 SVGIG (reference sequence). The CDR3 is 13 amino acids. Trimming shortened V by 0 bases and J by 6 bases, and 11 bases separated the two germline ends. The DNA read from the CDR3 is TGTGCCTGGAGTGTTTCAGGGGCCCCTGAA. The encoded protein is CAWSVSGAPE. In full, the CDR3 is CAWSVSGAPEAFF.

The CDR3 loop reads CASSSGTATEAFF. Partial CDR3 DNA: TGCGCCAGCAGCTCCGGGACAGCCACTGAA. The chain employs TRBV5-1 and TRBJ1-1; 7 nucleotides align to TRBD1. The observed sequence ends 3 residues before the CDR3 terminus, with the missing tail filled in from the germline J gene. V trimming: 3 bases; J trimming: 4 bases; junction bases outside the gene matches: 3. CDR1 and CDR2 (germline): SGHRS, YFSETQ. CDR3 length equals 13 residues.

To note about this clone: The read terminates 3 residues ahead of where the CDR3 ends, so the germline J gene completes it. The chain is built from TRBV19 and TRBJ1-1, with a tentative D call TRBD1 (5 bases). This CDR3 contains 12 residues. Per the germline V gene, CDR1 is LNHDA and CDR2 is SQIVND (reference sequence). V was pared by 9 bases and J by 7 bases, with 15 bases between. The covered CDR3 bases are TGTGCCAGCAGGGTTGGTAGTGGTGAA. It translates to CASRVGSGE. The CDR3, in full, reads CASRVGSGEAFF.

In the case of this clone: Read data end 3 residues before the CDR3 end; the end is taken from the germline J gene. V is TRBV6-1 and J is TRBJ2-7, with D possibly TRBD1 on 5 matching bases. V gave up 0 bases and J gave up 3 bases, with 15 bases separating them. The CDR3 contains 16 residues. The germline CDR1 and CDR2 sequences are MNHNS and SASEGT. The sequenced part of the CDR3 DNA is TGTGCCAGCAGTGAAGCTGGGCCACAGGCCGGCTACGAG. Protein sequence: CASSEAGPQAGYE. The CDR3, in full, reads CASSEAGPQAGYEQYF.

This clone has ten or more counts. CDR3 region: CSAFPGTRYQETQYF. The CDR3 DNA, read in part, is TGCAGTGCATTCCCCGGGACTAGATACCAAGAGACC. V and J are TRBV20-1 and TRBJ2-5, with 8 bases aligning to TRBD2. Read coverage stops 3 residues before the CDR3 terminus; the germline J gene supplies the remainder. Germline trimming cut 6 bases from V and 0 bases from J; bases unmatched to any gene: 9. Germline-derived CDR1 and CDR2 are DFQATT and SNEGSKA (reference sequence). There are 15 residues in the CDR3.

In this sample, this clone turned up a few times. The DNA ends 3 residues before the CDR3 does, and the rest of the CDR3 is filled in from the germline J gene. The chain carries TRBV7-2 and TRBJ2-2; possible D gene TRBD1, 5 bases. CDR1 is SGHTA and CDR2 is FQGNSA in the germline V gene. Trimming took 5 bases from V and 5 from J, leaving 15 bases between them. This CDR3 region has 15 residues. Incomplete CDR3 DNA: TGTGCCAGCAGCGCAGGGATTGTACAAACCGGGGAG. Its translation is CASSAGIVQTGE. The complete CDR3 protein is CASSAGIVQTGELFF.

CDR3 DNA, as far as it was read: TGCAGTGCTAGAGAGGCCGGACTACAAAGCACAGATACG. Translated: CSAREAGLQSTDT. The entire CDR3 reads CSAREAGLQSTDTQYF. The V gene is TRBV20-1, the J gene TRBJ2-3; D possibly corresponds to TRBD2 (6 bases). The observed sequence ends 3 residues before the CDR3 terminus, with the missing tail filled in from the germline J gene. This CDR3 is built from 16 residues. CDR1 and CDR2 from the germline V gene are DFQATT and SNEGSKA (reference sequence). The V and J ends lost 0 bases and 0 bases respectively, with 13 bases between them.

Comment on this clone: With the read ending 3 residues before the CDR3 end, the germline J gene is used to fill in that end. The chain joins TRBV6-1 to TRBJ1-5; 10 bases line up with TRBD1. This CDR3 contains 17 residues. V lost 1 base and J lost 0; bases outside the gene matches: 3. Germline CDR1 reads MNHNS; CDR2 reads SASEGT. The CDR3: CASSEGQGASSNQPQHF. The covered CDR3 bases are TGTGCCAGCAGTGAAGGACAGGGGGCGAGTAGCAATCAGCCC.

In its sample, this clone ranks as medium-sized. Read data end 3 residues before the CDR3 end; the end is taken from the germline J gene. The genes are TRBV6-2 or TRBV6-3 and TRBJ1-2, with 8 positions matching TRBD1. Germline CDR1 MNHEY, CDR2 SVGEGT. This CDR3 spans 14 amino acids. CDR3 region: CASSWPRTGWGYTF. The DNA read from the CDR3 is TGTGCCAGCAGTTGGCCCCGGACAGGGTGGGGC.

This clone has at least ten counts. The CDR3 here is CSVLTSGGGGANVLTF. The part of the CDR3 DNA that was read is TGCAGCGTCCTGACTAGCGGGGGAGGTGGGGCCAACGTC. The rearrangement links TRBV29-1 to TRBJ2-6; 12 bases align to TRBD2. The CDR3 goes on 3 residues after the read ends, and that part is filled in from the germline J gene. Germline V gene data show CDR1 as SQVTM and CDR2 as ANQGSEA. This CDR3 is built from 16 residues. Germline trimming cut 6 bases from V and 3 bases from J; bases unmatched to any gene: 6.

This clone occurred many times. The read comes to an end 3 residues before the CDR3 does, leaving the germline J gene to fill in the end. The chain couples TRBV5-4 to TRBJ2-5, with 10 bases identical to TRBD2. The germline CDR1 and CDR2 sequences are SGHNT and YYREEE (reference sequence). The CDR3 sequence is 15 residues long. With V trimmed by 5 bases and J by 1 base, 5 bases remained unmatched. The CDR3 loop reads CASSRSGGAQETQYF. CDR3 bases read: TGTGCCAGCAGTAGAAGCGGGGGGGCCCAAGAGACC.

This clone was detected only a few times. CDR3 DNA, as far as it was read: TGTGCCAGCTCACCATCGGCAGGCAACTCTGGAAACACC. As protein: CASSPSAGNSGNT. The whole CDR3 sequence reads CASSPSAGNSGNTIYF. The chain links TRBV18 to TRBJ1-3; D remains unclear. The read ends 3 residues early relative to the CDR3; the germline J gene fills the gap. This CDR3 spans 16 amino acids. CDR1 and CDR2 from the germline V gene are KGHSH and LQKENI. V was pared by 2 bases and J by 0 bases, with 11 bases between.

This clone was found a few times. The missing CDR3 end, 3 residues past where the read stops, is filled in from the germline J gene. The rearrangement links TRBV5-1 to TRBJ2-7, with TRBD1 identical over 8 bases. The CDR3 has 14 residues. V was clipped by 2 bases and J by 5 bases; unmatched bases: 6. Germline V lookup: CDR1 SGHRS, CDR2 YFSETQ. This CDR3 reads CASSLGQGSHEQYF. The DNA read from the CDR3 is TGCGCCAGCAGCTTAGGACAGGGAAGCCACGAG.

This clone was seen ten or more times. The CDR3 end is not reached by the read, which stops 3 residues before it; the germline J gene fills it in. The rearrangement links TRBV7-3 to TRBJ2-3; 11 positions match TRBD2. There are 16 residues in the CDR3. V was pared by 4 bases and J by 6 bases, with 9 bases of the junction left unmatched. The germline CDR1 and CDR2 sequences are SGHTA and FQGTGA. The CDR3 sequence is CASSSWTSGHRDTQYF. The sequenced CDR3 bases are TGTGCCAGCAGCTCCTGGACTAGCGGGCACAGGGATACG. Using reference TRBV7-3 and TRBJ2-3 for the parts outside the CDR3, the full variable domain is GAGVSQTPSNKVTEKGKYVELRCDPISGHTALYWYRQSLGQGPEFLIYFQGTGAADDSGLPNDRFFAVRPEGSVSTLKIQRTERGDSAVYLCASSSWTSGHRDTQYFGPGTRLTVL.

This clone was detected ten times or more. The CDR3 region is CAWRTSGGVRLTDTQYF. The DNA read from the CDR3 is TGTGCCTGGAGGACTAGCGGGGGGGTAAGGCTCACAGATACG. This chain joins TRBV30 and TRBJ2-3, with 14 bases that match TRBD2. The sequenced fragment ends 3 residues before the CDR3 boundary, so the rest is inferred from the germline J gene. The CDR3 has 17 amino acids. Germline CDR1 GTSNPN, CDR2 SVGIG (reference sequence). V was pared by 3 bases and J by 2 bases, with 7 bases of the junction left unmatched.

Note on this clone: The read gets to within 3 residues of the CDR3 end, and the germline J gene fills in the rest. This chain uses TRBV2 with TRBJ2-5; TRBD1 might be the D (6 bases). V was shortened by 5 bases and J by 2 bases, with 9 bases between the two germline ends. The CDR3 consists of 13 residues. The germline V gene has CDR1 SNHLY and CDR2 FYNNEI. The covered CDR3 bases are TGTGCCAGCAGTCTAGGGGGACAAGAGACC. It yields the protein CASSLGGQET. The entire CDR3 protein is CASSLGGQETQYF.

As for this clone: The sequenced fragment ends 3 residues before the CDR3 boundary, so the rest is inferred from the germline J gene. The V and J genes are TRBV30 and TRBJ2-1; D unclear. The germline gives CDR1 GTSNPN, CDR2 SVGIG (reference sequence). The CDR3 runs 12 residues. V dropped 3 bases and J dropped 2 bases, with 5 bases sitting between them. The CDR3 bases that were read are TGTGCCTGGAGGGGCACCTACAATGAG. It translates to CAWRGTYNE. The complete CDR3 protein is CAWRGTYNEQFF.

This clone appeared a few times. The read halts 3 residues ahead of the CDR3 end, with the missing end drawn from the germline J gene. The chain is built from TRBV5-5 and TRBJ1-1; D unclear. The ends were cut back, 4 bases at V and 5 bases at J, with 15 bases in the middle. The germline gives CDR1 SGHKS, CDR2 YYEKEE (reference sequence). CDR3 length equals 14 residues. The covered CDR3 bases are TGTGCCAGCAGCAGCAGGTACCGGGGAACTGAA. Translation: CASSSRYRGTE. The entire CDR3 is CASSSRYRGTEAFF.

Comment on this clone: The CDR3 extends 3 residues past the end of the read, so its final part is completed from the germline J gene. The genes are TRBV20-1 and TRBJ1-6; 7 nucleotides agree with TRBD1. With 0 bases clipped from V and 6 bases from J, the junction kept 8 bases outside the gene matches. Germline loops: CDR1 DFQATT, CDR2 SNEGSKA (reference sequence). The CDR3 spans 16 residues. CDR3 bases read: TGCAGTGCTAGAGACCACGGACAGGTGATTAATTCACCC. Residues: CSARDHGQVINSP. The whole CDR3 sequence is CSARDHGQVINSPLHF.

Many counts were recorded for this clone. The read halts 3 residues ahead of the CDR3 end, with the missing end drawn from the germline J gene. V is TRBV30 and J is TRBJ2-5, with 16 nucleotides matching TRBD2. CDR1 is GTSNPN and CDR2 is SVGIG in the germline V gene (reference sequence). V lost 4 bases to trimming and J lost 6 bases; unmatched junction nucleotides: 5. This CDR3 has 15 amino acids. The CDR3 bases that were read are TGTGCCTGGACACCGGGACTAGCGGGGGGGCAGACC. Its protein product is CAWTPGLAGGQT. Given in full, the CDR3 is CAWTPGLAGGQTQYF.

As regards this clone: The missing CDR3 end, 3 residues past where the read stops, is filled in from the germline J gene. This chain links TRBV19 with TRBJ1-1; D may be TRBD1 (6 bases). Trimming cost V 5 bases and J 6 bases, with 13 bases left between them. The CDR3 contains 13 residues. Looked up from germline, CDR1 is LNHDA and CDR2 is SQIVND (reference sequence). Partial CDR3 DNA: TGTGCCAGTAGTCTGACGAAGGGGGCTGAA. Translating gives CASSLTKGAE. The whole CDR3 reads CASSLTKGAEAFF.